This TCR beta chain was observed in a study of tumor-infiltrating lymphocytes in primary liver carcinoma. As for the study in general: Men as well as women, aged 30 to 69 years, made up the patients. Findings of the study overall: Relative to blood, tumors carried a significantly larger fraction of the repertoire in their top 250 clones (p = 0.039).

From germline, CDR1 is WSHSY and CDR2 SAAADI. CDR3 size: 13 residues. Reverse transcription of roughly 0.5 ug total RNA with a constant-region primer produced TCR beta cDNA. Libraries of TCR beta came from three nested multiplex PCR rounds with slightly modified ARM-PCR. TRBV1-TRBV30 forward primers and a C-beta reverse primer were used in the first two PCR rounds, which each ran for about 10 cycles. TCRdb re-analysed the multiplex PCR reads in MiXCR, keeping a single row per CDR3 protein. Counted here are approximately 30,000 distinct CDR3 sequences, roughly 78% occurring once; the ten biggest clones make up about 31%. From unsorted bulk tissue weighing about 18-30 mg, DNA and RNA were co-extracted. Viable tumor cells exceeded 85% in all tumor samples. This clonotype was seen a handful of times. Its antigen remains unknown. The junction does not match germline at one end; this may be a read error.

This chain links TRBV10-2 with TRBJ1-6; 9 bases match TRBD1. The source of this sequence is a young woman with primary liver carcinoma and hepatitis B virus infection. Source material: liver tumor tissue from sampling region 3. Subset in this sample: tumor region T3, left-lateral pole. CDR3 amino acids: CVSSPGQGLPLRF. The CDR3 DNA sequence: TGCGTCAGCTCTCCGGGACAGGGCTTACCCCTCCGCTTT.